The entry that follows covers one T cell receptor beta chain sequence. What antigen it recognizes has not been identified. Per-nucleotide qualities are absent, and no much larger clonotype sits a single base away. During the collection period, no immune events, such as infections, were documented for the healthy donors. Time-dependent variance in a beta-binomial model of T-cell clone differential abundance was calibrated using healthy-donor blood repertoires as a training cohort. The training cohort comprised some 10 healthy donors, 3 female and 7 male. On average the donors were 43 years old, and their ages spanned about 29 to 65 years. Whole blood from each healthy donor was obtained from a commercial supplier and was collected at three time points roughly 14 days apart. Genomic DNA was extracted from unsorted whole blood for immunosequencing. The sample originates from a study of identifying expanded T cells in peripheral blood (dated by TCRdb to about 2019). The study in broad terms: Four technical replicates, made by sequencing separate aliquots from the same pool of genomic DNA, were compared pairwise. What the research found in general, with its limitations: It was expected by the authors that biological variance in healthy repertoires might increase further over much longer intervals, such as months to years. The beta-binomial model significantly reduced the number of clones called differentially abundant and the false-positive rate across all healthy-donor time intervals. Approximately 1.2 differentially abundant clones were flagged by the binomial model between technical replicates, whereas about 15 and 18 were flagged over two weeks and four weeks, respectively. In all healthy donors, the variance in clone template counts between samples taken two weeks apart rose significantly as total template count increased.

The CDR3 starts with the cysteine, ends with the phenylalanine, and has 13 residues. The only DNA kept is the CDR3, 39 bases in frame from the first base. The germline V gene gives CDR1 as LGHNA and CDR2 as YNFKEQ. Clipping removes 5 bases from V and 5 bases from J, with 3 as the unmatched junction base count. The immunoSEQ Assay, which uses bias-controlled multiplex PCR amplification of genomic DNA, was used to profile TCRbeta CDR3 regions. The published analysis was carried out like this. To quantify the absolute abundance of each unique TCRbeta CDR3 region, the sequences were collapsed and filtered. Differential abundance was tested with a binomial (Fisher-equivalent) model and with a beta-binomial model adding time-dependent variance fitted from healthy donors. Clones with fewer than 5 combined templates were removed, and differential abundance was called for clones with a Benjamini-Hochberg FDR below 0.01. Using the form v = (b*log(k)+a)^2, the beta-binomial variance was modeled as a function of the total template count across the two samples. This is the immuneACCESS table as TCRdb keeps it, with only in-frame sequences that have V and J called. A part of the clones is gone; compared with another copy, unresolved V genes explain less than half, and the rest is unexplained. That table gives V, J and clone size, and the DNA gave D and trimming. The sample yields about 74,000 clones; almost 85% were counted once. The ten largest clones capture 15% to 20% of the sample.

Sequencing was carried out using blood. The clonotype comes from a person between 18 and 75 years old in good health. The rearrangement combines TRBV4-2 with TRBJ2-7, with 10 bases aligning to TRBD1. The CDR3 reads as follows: CASSYGTGDEQYF. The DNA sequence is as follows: TGTGCCAGCAGCTACGGGACAGGGGACGAGCAGTACTTC.